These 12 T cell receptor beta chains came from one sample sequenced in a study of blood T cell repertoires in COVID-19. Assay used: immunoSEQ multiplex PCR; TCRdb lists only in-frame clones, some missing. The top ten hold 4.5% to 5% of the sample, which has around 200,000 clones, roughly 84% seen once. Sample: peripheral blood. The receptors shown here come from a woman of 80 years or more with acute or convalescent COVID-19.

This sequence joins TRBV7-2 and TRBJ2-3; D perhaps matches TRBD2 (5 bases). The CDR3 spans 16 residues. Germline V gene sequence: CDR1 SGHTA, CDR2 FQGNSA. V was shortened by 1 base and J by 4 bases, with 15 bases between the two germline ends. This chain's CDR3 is CASSLVPGNIPDTQYF. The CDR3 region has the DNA TGTGCCAGCAGCTTAGTACCGGGGAACATCCCAGATACGCAGTATTTT. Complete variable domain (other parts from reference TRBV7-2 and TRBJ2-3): GAGVSQSPSNKVTEKGKDVELRCDPISGHTALYWYRQSLGQGLEFLIYFQGNSAPDKSGLPSDRFSAERTGGSVSTLTIQRTQQEDSAVYLCASSLVPGNIPDTQYFGPGTRLTVL.

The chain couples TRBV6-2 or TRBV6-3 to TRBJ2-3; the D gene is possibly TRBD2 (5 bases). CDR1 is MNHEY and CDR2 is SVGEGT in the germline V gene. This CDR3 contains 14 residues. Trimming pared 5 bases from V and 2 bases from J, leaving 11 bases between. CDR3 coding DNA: TGTGCCAGCAGTATACTAGGGTACACAGATACGCAGTATTTT. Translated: CASSILGYTDTQYF.

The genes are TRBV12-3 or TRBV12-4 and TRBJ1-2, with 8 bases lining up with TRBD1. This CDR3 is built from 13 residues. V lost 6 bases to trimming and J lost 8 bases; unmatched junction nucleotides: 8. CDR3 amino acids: CASRGSGGRGYTF. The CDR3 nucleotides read TGTGCCAGCAGAGGATCAGGGGGCCGGGGCTACACCTTC.

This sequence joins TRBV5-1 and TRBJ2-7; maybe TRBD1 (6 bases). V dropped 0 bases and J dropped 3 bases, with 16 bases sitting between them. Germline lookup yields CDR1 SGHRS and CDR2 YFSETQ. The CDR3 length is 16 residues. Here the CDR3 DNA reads TGCGCCAGCAGCTTGGCCTACGAGACAGGTCACTACGAGCAGTACTTC. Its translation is CASSLAYETGHYEQYF.

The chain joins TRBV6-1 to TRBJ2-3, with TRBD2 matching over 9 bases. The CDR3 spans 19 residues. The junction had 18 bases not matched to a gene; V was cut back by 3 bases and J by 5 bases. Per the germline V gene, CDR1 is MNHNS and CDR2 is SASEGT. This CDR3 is CASSENREDWTSEGDTQYF. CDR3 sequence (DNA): TGTGCCAGCAGTGAGAATAGGGAAGACTGGACTAGCGAGGGAGATACGCAGTATTTT.

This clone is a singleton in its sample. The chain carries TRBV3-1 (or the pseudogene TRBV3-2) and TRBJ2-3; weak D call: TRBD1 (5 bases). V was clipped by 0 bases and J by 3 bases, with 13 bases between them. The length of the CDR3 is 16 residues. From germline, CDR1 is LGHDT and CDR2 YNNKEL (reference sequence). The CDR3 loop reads CASSQDYNPGTDTQYF. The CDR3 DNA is TGTGCCAGCAGCCAAGATTATAACCCAGGGACAGATACGCAGTATTTT.

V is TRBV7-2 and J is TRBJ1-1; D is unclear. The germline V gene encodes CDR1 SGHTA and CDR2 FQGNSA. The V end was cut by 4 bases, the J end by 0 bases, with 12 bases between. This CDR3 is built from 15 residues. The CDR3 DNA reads TGTGCCAGCAGCTGGTTTGGAGGGATGAACACTGAAGCTTTCTTT. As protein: CASSWFGGMNTEAFF. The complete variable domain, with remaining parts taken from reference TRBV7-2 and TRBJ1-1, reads GAGVSQSPSNKVTEKGKDVELRCDPISGHTALYWYRQSLGQGLEFLIYFQGNSAPDKSGLPSDRFSAERTGGSVSTLTIQRTQQEDSAVYLCASSWFGGMNTEAFFGQGTRLTVV.

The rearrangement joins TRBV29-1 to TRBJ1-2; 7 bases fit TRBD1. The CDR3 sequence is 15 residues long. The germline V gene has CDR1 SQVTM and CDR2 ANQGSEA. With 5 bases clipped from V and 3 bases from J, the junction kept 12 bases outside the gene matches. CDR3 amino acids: CSVSMKGATYYGYTF. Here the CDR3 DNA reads TGCAGCGTTAGCATGAAGGGGGCTACCTACTATGGCTACACCTTC. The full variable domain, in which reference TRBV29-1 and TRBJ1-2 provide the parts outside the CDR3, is SAVISQKPSRDICQRGTSLTIQCQVDSQVTMMFWYRQQPGQSLTLIATANQGSEATYESGFVIDKFPISRPNLTFSTLTVSNMSPEDSSIYLCSVSMKGATYYGYTFGSGTRLTVV.

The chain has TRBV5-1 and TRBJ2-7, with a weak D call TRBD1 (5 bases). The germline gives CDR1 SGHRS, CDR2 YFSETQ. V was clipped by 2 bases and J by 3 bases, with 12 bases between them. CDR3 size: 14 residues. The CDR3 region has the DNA TGCGCCAGCAGCTTACAGGCGCCCGGCTACGAGCAGTACTTC. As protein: CASSLQAPGYEQYF.

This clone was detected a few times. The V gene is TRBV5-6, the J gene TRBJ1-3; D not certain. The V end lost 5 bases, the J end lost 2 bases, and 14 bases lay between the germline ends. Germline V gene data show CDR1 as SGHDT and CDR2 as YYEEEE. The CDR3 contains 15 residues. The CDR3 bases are TGTGCCAGCAGGGAAGGATACGGGGCTGGAAACACCATATATTTT. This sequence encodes CASREGYGAGNTIYF.

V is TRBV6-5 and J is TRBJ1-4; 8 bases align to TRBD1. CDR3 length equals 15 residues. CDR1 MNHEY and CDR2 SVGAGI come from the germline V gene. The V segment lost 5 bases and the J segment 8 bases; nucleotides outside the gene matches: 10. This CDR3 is CASSISGGLGEKLFF. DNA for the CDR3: TGTGCCAGCAGTATTTCAGGGGGCTTGGGCGAAAAACTGTTTTTT.

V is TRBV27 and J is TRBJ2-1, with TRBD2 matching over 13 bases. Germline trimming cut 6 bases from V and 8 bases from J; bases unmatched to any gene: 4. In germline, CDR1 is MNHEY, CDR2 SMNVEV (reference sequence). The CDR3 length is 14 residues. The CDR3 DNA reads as TGTGCCAGCAGGCGGACTAGCGGGAGTCATGAGCAGTTCTTC. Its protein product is CASRRTSGSHEQFF.